Sequencing of this T cell receptor (beta chain) was carried out in a study of blood T cell repertoires in COVID-19. Germline lookup yields CDR1 MNHEY and CDR2 SVGEGT. V was clipped by 2 bases and J by 2 bases, with 12 bases between them. The CDR3 consists of 15 residues. The assay was immunoSEQ multiplex PCR, and TCRdb's table has in-frame clones only and misses some. The sample records some 160,000 clones, around 83% being singletons. This chain joins TRBV6-2 or TRBV6-3 and TRBJ1-2; D gene ambiguous. The sample comprised peripheral blood. This receptor was identified in a human donor in a cohort sampled during active COVID-19. Here the CDR3 DNA reads TGTGCCAGCAGTTACACGCACGGCGGGAACTATGGCTACACCTTC. This encodes CASSYTHGGNYGYTF.